The present T cell receptor (beta chain) was sequenced within a study of blood T cell repertoires in COVID-19. Repertoires were generated with immunoSEQ multiplex PCR, while TCRdb's copy carries only in-frame clones and drops some. Of around 54,000 clones listed, 80% to 90% are singletons. Trimming took 1 base from V and 1 from J; bases not matched to a gene: 13. Germline assignment: CDR1 SGDLS and CDR2 YYNGEE. The CDR3 sequence is 18 residues long. The sequencing sample was made of peripheral blood. The TCR was taken from a human donor in a cohort sampled during active COVID-19. This rearrangement joins TRBV9 to TRBJ2-5; 7 nucleotides match TRBD2. This CDR3 reads CASSVKLSGGVGQETQYF. CDR3 in DNA: TGTGCCAGCAGCGTAAAACTTTCGGGAGGAGTTGGCCAAGAGACCCAGTACTTC.